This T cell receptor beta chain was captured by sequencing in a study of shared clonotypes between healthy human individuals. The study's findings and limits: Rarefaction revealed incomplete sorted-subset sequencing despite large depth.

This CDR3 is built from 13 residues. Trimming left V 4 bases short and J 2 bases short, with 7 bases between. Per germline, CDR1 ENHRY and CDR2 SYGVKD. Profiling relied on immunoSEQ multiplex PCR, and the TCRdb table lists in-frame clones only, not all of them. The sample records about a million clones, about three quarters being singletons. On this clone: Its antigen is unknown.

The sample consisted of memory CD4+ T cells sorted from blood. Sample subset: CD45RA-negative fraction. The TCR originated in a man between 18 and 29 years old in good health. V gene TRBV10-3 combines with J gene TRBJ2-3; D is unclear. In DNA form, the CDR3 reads TGTGCCATCAGTGGAAGGGACACAGATACGCAGTATTTT. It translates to CAISGRDTDTQYF.